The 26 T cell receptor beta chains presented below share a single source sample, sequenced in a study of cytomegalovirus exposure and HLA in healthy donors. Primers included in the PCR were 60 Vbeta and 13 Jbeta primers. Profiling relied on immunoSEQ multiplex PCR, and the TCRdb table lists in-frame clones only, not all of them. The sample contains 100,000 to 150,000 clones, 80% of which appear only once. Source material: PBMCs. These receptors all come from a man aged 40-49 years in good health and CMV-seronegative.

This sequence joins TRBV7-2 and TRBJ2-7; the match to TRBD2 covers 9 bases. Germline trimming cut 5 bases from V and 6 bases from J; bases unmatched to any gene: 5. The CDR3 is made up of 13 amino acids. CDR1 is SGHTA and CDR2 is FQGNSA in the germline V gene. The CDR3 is CASSQGLAREQYF. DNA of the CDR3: TGTGCCAGCAGCCAGGGACTAGCTCGCGAGCAGTACTTC.

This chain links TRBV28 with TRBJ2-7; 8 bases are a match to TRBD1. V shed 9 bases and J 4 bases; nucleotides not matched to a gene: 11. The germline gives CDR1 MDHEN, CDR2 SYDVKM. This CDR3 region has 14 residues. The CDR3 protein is CASGSLTGVYEQYF. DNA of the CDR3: TGTGCCAGTGGGTCCTTGACAGGGGTATACGAGCAGTACTTC.

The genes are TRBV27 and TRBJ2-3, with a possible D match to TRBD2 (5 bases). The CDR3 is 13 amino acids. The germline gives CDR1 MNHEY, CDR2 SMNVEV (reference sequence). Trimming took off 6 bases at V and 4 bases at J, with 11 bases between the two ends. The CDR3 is CASRTTTSDTQYF. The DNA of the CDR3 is TGTGCCAGCAGAACGACTACGTCAGATACGCAGTATTTT.

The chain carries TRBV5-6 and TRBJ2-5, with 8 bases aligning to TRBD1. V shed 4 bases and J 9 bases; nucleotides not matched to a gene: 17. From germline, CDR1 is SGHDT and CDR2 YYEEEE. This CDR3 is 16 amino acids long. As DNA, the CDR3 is TGTGCCAGCAGCCCTGGGAGCCGGACAGGGAGGTTATCCCAGTACTTC. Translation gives CASSPGSRTGRLSQYF. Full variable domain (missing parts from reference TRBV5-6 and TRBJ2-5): DAGVTQSPTHLIKTRGQQVTLRCSPKSGHDTVSWYQQALGQGPQFIFQYYEEEERQRGNFPDRFSGHQFPNYSSELNVNALLLGDSALYLCASSPGSRTGRLSQYFGPGTRLLVL.

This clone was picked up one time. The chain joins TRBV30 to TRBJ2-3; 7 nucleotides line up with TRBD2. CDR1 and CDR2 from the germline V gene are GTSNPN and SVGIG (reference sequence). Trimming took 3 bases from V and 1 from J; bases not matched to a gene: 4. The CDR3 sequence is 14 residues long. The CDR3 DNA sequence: TGTGCCTGGAGGGGGGGGGTTCGCACAGATACGCAGTATTTT. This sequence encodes CAWRGGVRTDTQYF.

DNA for the CDR3: TGTGCCAGCAGTGAAGCGCAAGGGGGCTATTTCACAGATACGCAGTATTTT. Its protein product is CASSEAQGGYFTDTQYF. The gene calls are TRBV2 and TRBJ2-3; 7 positions agree with TRBD1. V dropped 0 bases and J dropped 2; count of bases not matched to a gene: 8. The CDR3 has 17 residues. Germline CDR1 reads SNHLY; CDR2 reads FYNNEI.

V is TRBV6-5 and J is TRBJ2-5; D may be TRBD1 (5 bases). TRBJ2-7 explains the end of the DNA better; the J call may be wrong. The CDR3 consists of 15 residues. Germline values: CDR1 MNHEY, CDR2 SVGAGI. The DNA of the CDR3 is TGTGCCAGCAGTTACTCAGGTGGGCAGGGCTACGAGCAGTACTTC. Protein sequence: CASSYSGGQGYEQYF.

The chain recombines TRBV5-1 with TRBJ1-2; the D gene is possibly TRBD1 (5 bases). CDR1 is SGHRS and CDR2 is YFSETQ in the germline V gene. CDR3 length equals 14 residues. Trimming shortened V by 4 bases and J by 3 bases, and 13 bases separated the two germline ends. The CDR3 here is CASSQDRIDYGYTF. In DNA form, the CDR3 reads TGCGCCAGCAGCCAAGACAGAATTGACTATGGCTACACCTTC. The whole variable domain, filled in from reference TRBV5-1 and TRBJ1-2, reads KAGVTQTPRYLIKTRGQQVTLSCSPISGHRSVSWYQQTPGQGLQFLFEYFSETQRNKGNFPGRFSGRQFSNSRSEMNVSTLELGDSALYLCASSQDRIDYGYTFGSGTRLTVV.

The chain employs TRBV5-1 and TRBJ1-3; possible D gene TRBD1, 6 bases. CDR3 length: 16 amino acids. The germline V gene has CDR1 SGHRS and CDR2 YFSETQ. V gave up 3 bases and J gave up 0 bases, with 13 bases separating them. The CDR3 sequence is CASSSSGHYSGNTIYF. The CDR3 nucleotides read TGCGCCAGCAGCTCCTCGGGACACTACTCTGGAAACACCATATATTTT.

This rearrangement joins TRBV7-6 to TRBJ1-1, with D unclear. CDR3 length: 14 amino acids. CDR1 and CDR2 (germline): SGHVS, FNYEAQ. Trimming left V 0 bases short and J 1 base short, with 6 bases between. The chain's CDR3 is CASSLASGNTEAFF. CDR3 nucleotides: TGTGCCAGCAGCTTAGCGTCCGGGAACACTGAAGCTTTCTTT.

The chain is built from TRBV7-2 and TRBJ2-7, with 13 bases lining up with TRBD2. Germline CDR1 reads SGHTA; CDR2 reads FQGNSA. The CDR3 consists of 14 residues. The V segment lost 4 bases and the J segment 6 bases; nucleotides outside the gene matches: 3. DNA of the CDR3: TGTGCCAGCAGCTCGGGACTAGCGGGAACCGAGCAGTACTTC. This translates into CASSSGLAGTEQYF.

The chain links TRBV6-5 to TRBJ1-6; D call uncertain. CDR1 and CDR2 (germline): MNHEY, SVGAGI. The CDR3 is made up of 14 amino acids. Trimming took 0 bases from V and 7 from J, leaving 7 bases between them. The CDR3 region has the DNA TGTGCCAGCAGTTACTCGAACAGCAATTCACCCCTCCACTTT. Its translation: CASSYSNSNSPLHF.

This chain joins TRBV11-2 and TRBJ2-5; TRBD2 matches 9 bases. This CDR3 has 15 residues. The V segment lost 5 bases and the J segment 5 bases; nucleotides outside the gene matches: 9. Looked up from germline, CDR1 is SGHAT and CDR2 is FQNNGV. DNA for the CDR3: TGTGCCAGCAGCCCCGTAGCGGGAGAAGGCGAGACCCAGTACTTC. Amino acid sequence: CASSPVAGEGETQYF.

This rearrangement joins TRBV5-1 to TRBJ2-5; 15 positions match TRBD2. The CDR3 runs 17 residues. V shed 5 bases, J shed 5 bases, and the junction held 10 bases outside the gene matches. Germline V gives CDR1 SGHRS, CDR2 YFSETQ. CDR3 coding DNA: TGCGCCAGCAGATCCGGGACTAGCGGGGGGTCGATTGAGACCCAGTACTTC. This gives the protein CASRSGTSGGSIETQYF.

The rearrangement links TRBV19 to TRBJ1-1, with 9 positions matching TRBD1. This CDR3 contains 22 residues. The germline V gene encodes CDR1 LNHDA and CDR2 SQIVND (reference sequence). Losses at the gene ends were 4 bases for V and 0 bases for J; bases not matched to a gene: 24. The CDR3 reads CASSSPPGQGAQRSLMNTEAFF. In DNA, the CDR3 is TGTGCCAGTAGTAGCCCCCCGGGACAGGGAGCTCAACGATCCCTCATGAACACTGAAGCTTTCTTT.

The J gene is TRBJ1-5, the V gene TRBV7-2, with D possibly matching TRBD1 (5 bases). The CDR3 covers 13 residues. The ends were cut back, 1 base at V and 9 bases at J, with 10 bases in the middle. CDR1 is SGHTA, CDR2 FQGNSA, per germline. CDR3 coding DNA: TGTGCCAGCAGCTTAGATGGGGCGATGCCCCAGCATTTT. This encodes CASSLDGAMPQHF.

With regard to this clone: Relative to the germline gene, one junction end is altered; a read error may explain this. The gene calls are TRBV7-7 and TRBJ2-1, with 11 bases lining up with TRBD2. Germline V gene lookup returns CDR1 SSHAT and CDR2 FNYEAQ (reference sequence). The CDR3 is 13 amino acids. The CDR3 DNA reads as TGTGCCAGCAGCATAGCGGGAGGGAGTGAGCAGTTCTTC. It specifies CASSIAGGSEQFF. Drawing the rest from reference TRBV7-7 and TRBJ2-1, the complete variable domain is GAGVSQSPRYKVTKRGQDVTLRCDPISSHATLYWYQQALGQGPEFLTYFNYEAQPDKSGLPSDRFSAERPEGSISTLTIQRTEQRDSAMYRCASSIAGGSEQFFGPGTRLTVL.

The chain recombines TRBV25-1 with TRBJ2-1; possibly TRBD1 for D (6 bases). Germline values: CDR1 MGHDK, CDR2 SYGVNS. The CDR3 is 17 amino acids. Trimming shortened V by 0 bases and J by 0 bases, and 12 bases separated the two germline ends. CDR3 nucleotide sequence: TGTGCCAGCAGTGAATATGGAAGGGGGAGCTCCTACAATGAGCAGTTCTTC. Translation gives CASSEYGRGSSYNEQFF.

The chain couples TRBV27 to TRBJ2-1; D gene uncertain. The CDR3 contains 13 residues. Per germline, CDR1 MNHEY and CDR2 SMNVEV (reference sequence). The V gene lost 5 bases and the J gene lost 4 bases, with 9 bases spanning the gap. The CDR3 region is CASSTGSYNEQFF. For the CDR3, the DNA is TGTGCCAGCAGTACCGGGTCTTACAATGAGCAGTTCTTC.

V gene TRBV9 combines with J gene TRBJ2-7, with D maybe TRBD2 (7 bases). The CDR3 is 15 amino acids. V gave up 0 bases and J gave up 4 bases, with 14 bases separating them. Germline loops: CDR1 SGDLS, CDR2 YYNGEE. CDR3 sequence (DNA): TGTGCCAGCAGCGTAGTGGCGGGGGCAAGTTACGAGCAGTACTTC. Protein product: CASSVVAGASYEQYF.

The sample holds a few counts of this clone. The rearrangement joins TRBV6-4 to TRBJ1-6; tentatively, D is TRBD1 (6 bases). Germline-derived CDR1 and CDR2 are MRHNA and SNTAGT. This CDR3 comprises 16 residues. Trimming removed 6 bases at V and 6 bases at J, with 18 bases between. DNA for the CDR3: TGTGCCAGCAGCGAGGGACATGGCTTACCTAATTCACCCCTCCACTTT. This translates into CASSEGHGLPNSPLHF.

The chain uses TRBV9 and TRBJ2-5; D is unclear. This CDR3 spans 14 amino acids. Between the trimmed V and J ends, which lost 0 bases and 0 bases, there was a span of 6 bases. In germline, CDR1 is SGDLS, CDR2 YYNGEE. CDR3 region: CASSVDSYQETQYF. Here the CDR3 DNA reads TGTGCCAGCAGCGTAGATTCATACCAAGAGACCCAGTACTTC.

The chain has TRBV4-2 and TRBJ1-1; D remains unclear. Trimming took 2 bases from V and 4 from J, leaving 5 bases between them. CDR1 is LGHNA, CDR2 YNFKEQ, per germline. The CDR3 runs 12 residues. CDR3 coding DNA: TGTGCCAGCAGCCAAACGGGCACTGAAGCTTTCTTT. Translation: CASSQTGTEAFF.

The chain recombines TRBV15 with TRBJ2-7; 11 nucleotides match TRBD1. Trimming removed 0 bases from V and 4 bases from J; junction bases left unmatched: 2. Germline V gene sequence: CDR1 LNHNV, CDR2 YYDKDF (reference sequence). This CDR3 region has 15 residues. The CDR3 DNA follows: TGTGCCACCAGCAGAGAGGGGGACAGGGGGTACGAGCAGTACTTC. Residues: CATSREGDRGYEQYF.

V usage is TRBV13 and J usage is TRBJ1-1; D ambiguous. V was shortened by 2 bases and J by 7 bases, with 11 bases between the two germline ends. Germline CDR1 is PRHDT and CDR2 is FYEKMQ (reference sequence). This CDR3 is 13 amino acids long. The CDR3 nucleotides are TGTGCCAGCAGCTTACCTCCGAATAGTGAAGCTTTCTTT. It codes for CASSLPPNSEAFF.

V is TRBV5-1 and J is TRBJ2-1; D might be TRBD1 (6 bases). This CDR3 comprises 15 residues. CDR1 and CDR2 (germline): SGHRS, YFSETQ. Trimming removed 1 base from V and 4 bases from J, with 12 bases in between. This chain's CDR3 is CASSLQGLEYNEQFF. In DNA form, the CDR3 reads TGCGCCAGCAGCTTGCAGGGGCTGGAATACAATGAGCAGTTCTTC.